Included here is one T cell receptor beta chain sequence, with context. Time point given: pre-sensitization, week 0. Treatment described: therapeutic diphenylcyclopropenone sensitization with weekly scalp DPC. This entry belongs to a study of human T cells and chemical hapten exposure. Unmatched junction bases numbered 8, after V lost 5 bases and J lost 1 base. Germline CDR1 reads SEHNR; CDR2 reads FQNEAQ (reference sequence). The CDR3 contains 17 residues. A single record per CDR3 protein comes from TCRdb applying MiXCR to the RACE reads. Here the sample spans 100,000 to 150,000 distinct CDR3 sequences, roughly 12% being singletons.

This clonotype was sampled from a woman younger than 35 with alopecia areata. Some clones in this sample may be carry-over from other donors' samples. The sample here was whole blood, taken in connection with sensitization to the hapten diphenylcyclopropenone (DPC). The chain employs TRBV7-9 and TRBJ1-1, with 12 bases aligning to TRBD1. DNA for the CDR3: TGTGCCAGCAGCCATACGGGACAGGGGGCGAAGAACACTGAAGCTTTCTTT. Protein sequence: CASSHTGQGAKNTEAFF.